This T cell receptor beta chain is from a study of human T cells and chemical hapten exposure. The time point was: pre-sensitization, week 0. Treatment: therapeutic diphenylcyclopropenone sensitization with weekly scalp DPC. Germline V gene lookup returns CDR1 SGHRS and CDR2 YFSETQ. V was clipped by 4 bases and J by 3 bases, with 13 bases between them. The CDR3 is 14 residues long. This clonotype was observed many times. A single record per CDR3 protein comes from TCRdb applying MiXCR to the RACE reads. This repertoire shows 300,000 to 450,000 distinct CDR3 sequences, less than 6.5% found once; its top ten account for 2% to 3%.

The receptor comes from a woman in her 50s with alopecia areata. Some clones in this sample may be carry-over from other donors' samples. V usage is TRBV5-1 and J usage is TRBJ2-5; D unresolved. The sample consisted of whole blood, taken in connection with sensitization to the hapten diphenylcyclopropenone (DPC). The CDR3 spells CASSVPDEKETQYF. As DNA, the CDR3 is TGCGCCAGCAGCGTCCCGGACGAAAAAGAGACCCAGTACTTC. The full variable domain, completed using reference TRBV5-1 and TRBJ2-5, is KAGVTQTPRYLIKTRGQQVTLSCSPISGHRSVSWYQQTPGQGLQFLFEYFSETQRNKGNFPGRFSGRQFSNSRSEMNVSTLELGDSALYLCASSVPDEKETQYFGPGTRLLVL.